This paragraph reports one T cell receptor beta chain. Its antigen remains unknown. The sample originates from a study of OX40 agonist ivuxolimab in advanced cancers. Notes on the study in general: Partial responders at 0.1-3.0 mg/kg showed near-lowest clonal expansion. Low normalized T-cell clonal expansion was additionally recorded for some nonresponders.

Trimming removed 1 base at V and 1 base at J, with 4 bases between. The germline V gene has CDR1 MGHRA and CDR2 YSYEKL. The CDR3 consists of 14 residues. Sequencing used immunoSEQ multiplex PCR; TCRdb keeps in-frame clones, though not all of them. The table records under 20,000 clones, less than 85% of them present only once. Material: CD4+ or CD8+ T cells sorted from blood, obtained in a trial of the OX40 agonist ivuxolimab. The chain carries TRBV4-1 and TRBJ2-2; D is undetermined. The clonotype comes from an adult with an advanced solid tumor such as melanoma, head and neck, liver or kidney cancer. The CDR3 here is CASSQVENTGELFF. CDR3 DNA: TGCGCCAGCAGCCAAGTAGAGAACACCGGGGAGCTGTTTTTT.